This T cell receptor (beta chain) was retrieved from a study of T cell responses to AZD1222 COVID-19 vaccine. General study findings and limits: The donors showed a predominance of white British ancestry and of females, with possible underestimation of clonal diversity.

Worth noting for this clone: Its antigen is not identified.

Libraries were prepared by immunoSEQ multiplex PCR; TCRdb keeps only in-frame clonotypes and omits some of them. The sample contains some 140,000 clones, around 90% of which appear only once. In germline, CDR1 is SNHLY, CDR2 FYNNEI. This CDR3 contains 14 residues. V lost 8 bases and J lost 7; bases outside the gene matches: 11. The rearrangement links TRBV2 to TRBJ1-2, with 9 bases fitting TRBD1. The input for sequencing was peripheral blood, taken on day 0 of AZD1222 vaccination. The TCR sequence derives from an adult in good health. CDR3 nucleotides: TGTGCCAGCCTTTCCTACAGGGGGCTCGGTGGCTACACCTTC. Its translation: CASLSYRGLGGYTF.